One and the same sample provided the 23 T cell receptor beta chains below, sequenced in a study of identical twins. A single record per CDR3 protein comes from TCRdb applying MiXCR to the 5' RACE reads. The table records hundreds of thousands of distinct CDR3 sequences, more than 6.5% of them present only once. The sample also formed part of further work on yellow fever vaccine responses in identical twins.

Sequencing input: memory (CD45RO+) T cells sorted from blood. All receptors derive from a woman aged 18 to 35 in good health.

To note about this clonotype: Being one base from a much bigger clone, this may be a read error. The chain links TRBV6-1 to TRBJ2-4; TRBD2 aligns across 8 bases. CDR1 is MNHNS, CDR2 SASEGT, per germline. This CDR3 spans 14 amino acids. CDR3 DNA: TGTGCCAGCTCGGGGGGGGATTTGAAAAACAGTCAGTACTTC. Translating it yields CASSGGDLKNSQYF.

The sample holds many counts of this clonotype. The genes are TRBV6-4 and TRBJ2-1; D might be TRBD2 (5 bases). Germline V gene lookup returns CDR1 MRHNA and CDR2 SNTAGT. V lost 2 bases and J 9 bases, leaving 20 bases between the germline ends. The CDR3 length is 16 residues. The CDR3 region is CASSDDVTRFVSEQFF. The CDR3 DNA reads as TGTGCCAGCAGTGACGATGTCACTAGATTCGTTAGTGAGCAGTTCTTC.

This clonotype was seen many times. This rearrangement joins TRBV27 to TRBJ2-5, with 12 bases that match TRBD2. Germline values: CDR1 MNHEY, CDR2 SMNVEV (reference sequence). The J segment lost 3 bases and the V segment lost 6 bases, leaving 5 bases of the junction unmatched. The CDR3 covers 15 residues. CDR3 DNA: TGTGCCAGCAGACCTACTAGCGGGAGGAAAGAGACCCAGTACTTC. Translation: CASRPTSGRKETQYF.

This clonotype was counted many times. The chain uses TRBV6-1 and TRBJ2-3, with 14 bases lining up with TRBD2. With V trimmed by 4 bases and J by 4 bases, 1 base remained unmatched. Looked up from germline, CDR1 is MNHNS and CDR2 is SASEGT. CDR3 length: 15 amino acids. In DNA, the CDR3 is TGTGCCAGCAGTGGACTAGCGGGGGGGCCAGATACGCAGTATTTT. It translates to CASSGLAGGPDTQYF.

At least ten counts were recorded for this clonotype. The chain links TRBV11-1 to TRBJ1-1; D is unclear. The CDR3 is made up of 14 amino acids. Germline V gene lookup returns CDR1 SGHAT and CDR2 FQDESV (reference sequence). With 3 bases removed from V and 1 base from J, the gap between germline ends came to 9 bases. DNA for the CDR3: TGTGCCAGCAGCTTTCCGGGTTCGAACACTGAAGCTTTCTTT. Its protein product is CASSFPGSNTEAFF. The entire variable domain, with the rest obtained from reference TRBV11-1 and TRBJ1-1, is as follows: EAEVAQSPRYKITEKSQAVAFWCDPISGHATLYWYRQILGQGPELLVQFQDESVVDDSQLPKDRFSAERLKGVDSTLKIQPAELGDSAMYLCASSFPGSNTEAFFGQGTRLTVV.

There are many counts of this clonotype. This chain connects TRBV20-1 to TRBJ2-5; no definite D call. The CDR3 has 12 amino acids. Per germline, CDR1 DFQATT and CDR2 SNEGSKA (reference sequence). With 3 bases removed from V and 2 bases from J, the gap between germline ends came to 7 bases. CDR3 DNA: TGCAGTGCTAGGAGATCTCAAGAGACCCAGTACTTC. It yields the protein CSARRSQETQYF.

This clonotype was found a few times. V is TRBV5-5 and J is TRBJ2-5; possibly TRBD1 or TRBD2 for D (5 bases each). Per germline, CDR1 SGHKS and CDR2 YYEKEE (reference sequence). V shed 1 base and J shed 2 bases, with 15 bases lying between them. The CDR3 is 16 residues long. The CDR3 loop is CASSLIGRDHQETQYF. The CDR3 region has the DNA TGTGCCAGCAGCTTGATTGGCAGGGACCATCAAGAGACCCAGTACTTC.

This clonotype was counted only a few times. This sequence joins TRBV2 and TRBJ2-5, with D tentatively TRBD2 (8 bases). Germline V gene sequence: CDR1 SNHLY, CDR2 FYNNEI. CDR3 length equals 15 residues. V was cut by 7 bases and J by 2 bases, with 17 bases left in between. The CDR3 is CASKPLAGQQETQYF. The CDR3 bases are TGTGCCAGCAAGCCCTTAGCGGGACAGCAAGAGACCCAGTACTTC.

This clonotype was seen a few times. The chain joins TRBV5-5 to TRBJ2-1; 10 positions agree with TRBD2. The CDR3 has 16 residues. Trimming took 3 bases from V and 2 from J; bases not matched to a gene: 5. The germline V gene has CDR1 SGHKS and CDR2 YYEKEE (reference sequence). Here the CDR3 DNA reads TGTGCCAGCAGCTCCTGGACTAGCGGAACCTACAATGAGCAGTTCTTC. It codes for CASSSWTSGTYNEQFF.

The J gene is TRBJ2-1, the V gene TRBV5-1; maybe TRBD2 (7 bases). CDR1 is SGHRS and CDR2 is YFSETQ in the germline V gene. V was clipped by 6 bases and J by 1 base, with 17 bases between them. There are 16 residues in the CDR3. Here the CDR3 reads CASTPGGGGSYNEQFF. DNA of the CDR3: TGCGCCAGCACGCCCGGAGGGGGGGGGTCCTACAATGAGCAGTTCTTC.

This clonotype was counted a few times. The genes are TRBV30 and TRBJ1-1; TRBD1 aligns across 9 bases. Unmatched junction bases numbered 4, after V lost 4 bases and J lost 4 bases. The CDR3 has 13 residues. From germline, CDR1 is GTSNPN and CDR2 SVGIG (reference sequence). The CDR3 loop reads CAWNRGLGTEAFF. The CDR3 DNA sequence: TGTGCCTGGAACAGGGGGCTTGGCACTGAAGCTTTCTTT.

This clonotype has at least ten counts. The V and J genes are TRBV10-3 and TRBJ2-5; D tentatively reads TRBD1 or TRBD2 (5 bases each). V lost 4 bases and J 5 bases, leaving 8 bases between the germline ends. Looked up from germline, CDR1 is ENHRY and CDR2 is SYGVKD. The CDR3 is made up of 12 amino acids. The CDR3 loop reads CAISAGSETQYF. DNA for the CDR3: TGTGCCATCAGTGCAGGGAGTGAGACCCAGTACTTC.

This clonotype was seen ten or more times. This sequence joins TRBV20-1 and TRBJ2-3, with 9 bases fitting TRBD2. Germline V lookup: CDR1 DFQATT, CDR2 SNEGSKA (reference sequence). After removal of 6 bases from V and 8 bases from J, the junction contained 15 bases not matched to a gene. There are 15 residues in the CDR3. The CDR3 region is CSARLMTSGLGTQYF. In nucleotides, the CDR3 is TGCAGTGCGCGTTTGATGACTAGCGGTTTGGGTACGCAGTATTTT.

This clonotype turned up a few times. The chain couples TRBV2 to TRBJ2-3, with D perhaps TRBD1 (6 bases). There are 16 residues in the CDR3. Trimming took 6 bases from V and 0 from J, leaving 16 bases between them. Germline V gives CDR1 SNHLY, CDR2 FYNNEI. The CDR3 loop is CASSFGQTWSTDTQYF. The CDR3 DNA sequence: TGTGCCAGCAGCTTTGGACAGACCTGGAGCACAGATACGCAGTATTTT.

This clonotype was found a few times. The chain links TRBV6-1 to TRBJ2-7, with TRBD1 identical over 8 bases. This CDR3 has 16 amino acids. V trimming: 8 bases; J trimming: 3 bases; junction bases outside the gene matches: 15. Germline V gene lookup returns CDR1 MNHNS and CDR2 SASEGT. The CDR3 reads CASGAPPGQVHYEQYF. The CDR3 DNA is TGTGCCAGCGGTGCACCCCCGGGACAGGTTCACTACGAGCAGTACTTC.

The chain carries TRBV20-1 and TRBJ1-1; no clear D gene. Trimming cost V 3 bases and J 2 bases, with 7 bases left between them. This CDR3 is built from 12 residues. Germline V lookup: CDR1 DFQATT, CDR2 SNEGSKA (reference sequence). The CDR3 sequence: CSASGTNTEAFF. In nucleotides, the CDR3 is TGCAGTGCTAGTGGAACCAACACTGAAGCTTTCTTT.

This clonotype was picked up a small number of times. The chain employs TRBV2 and TRBJ2-3, with 9 bases matching TRBD2. The CDR3 covers 16 residues. Germline assignment: CDR1 SNHLY and CDR2 FYNNEI. Trimming at V came to 0 bases and at J to 2 bases, leaving 3 bases not matched to a gene. The CDR3 sequence: CASSEALAGVTDTQYF. The CDR3, as DNA: TGTGCCAGCAGTGAAGCACTAGCGGGCGTCACAGATACGCAGTATTTT.

In its sample, this clonotype was seen a few times. The chain recombines TRBV23-1 with TRBJ2-1; D gene uncertain. TRBV23-1 is an ORF, with its function uncertain. CDR3 size: 15 residues. V lost 4 bases and J lost 8, with 18 bases in between. The CDR3 DNA sequence: TGCGCCAGCAGTCTCGAAGACCTTAGGGAAGATGAGCAGTTCTTC. This sequence encodes CASSLEDLREDEQFF.

Concerning this clonotype: A junction end diverges from the germline sequence, so it may reflect a read error. This sequence joins TRBV20-1 and TRBJ2-5, with a possible D match to TRBD2 (6 bases). Germline V gene data show CDR1 as DFQATT and CDR2 as SNEGSKA (reference sequence). The CDR3 loop spans 16 amino acids. The CDR3, as DNA: TGCAGTGCTAAACTTCTTAGCGGAACGATACAAGATACCCAGTACTTC. Translated: CSAKLLSGTIQDTQYF.

The chain uses TRBV7-2 and TRBJ2-4; D is ambiguous. The CDR3 totals 15 residues. Germline V CDR1 and CDR2: SGHTA, FQGNSA. The germline V and J ends were trimmed by 1 base and 1 base, with 8 bases remaining between them. The CDR3 nucleotides read TGTGCCAGCAGCTTAGTAGTTTTGGCCAAAAACATTCAGTACTTC. Translating it yields CASSLVVLAKNIQYF.

This chain connects TRBV4-3 to TRBJ2-7; D is perhaps TRBD2 (6 bases). This CDR3 contains 15 residues. Germline V lookup: CDR1 LGHNA, CDR2 YSLEER. The germline V and J ends were trimmed by 0 bases and 6 bases, with 15 bases remaining between them. The CDR3 coding sequence is TGCGCCAGCAGCCAAGAGGGGACTCGCCTGGGCGAGCAGTACTTC. This gives the protein CASSQEGTRLGEQYF.

The genes are TRBV19 and TRBJ1-6, with TRBD1 matching 9 bases. CDR1 is LNHDA and CDR2 is SQIVND in the germline V gene (reference sequence). J lost 7 bases, V lost 7 bases, and 5 bases had no gene match. The CDR3 totals 14 residues. The CDR3 region has the DNA TGTGCCAGTAAAACAGGGGGCGAAAATTCACCCCTCCACTTT. Protein product: CASKTGGENSPLHF.

The chain carries TRBV29-1 and TRBJ2-3; TRBD2 aligns across 11 bases. Germline V gene sequence: CDR1 SQVTM, CDR2 ANQGSEA. The V segment lost 8 bases and the J segment 3 bases; nucleotides outside the gene matches: 7. This CDR3 has 14 residues. The CDR3 nucleotides read TGCAGCTTCAGTCTAGCGGGGGGAACAGATACGCAGTATTTT. Translation gives CSFSLAGGTDTQYF.